This T cell receptor beta chain was captured by sequencing in a study of CD8+CD57+ T cells in acquired aplastic anemia. Study as a whole: Sorted CD4+ plus CD8+ cells gave DNA averaging roughly 2.9 ug. Study-wide results and caveats: The number of CD8+ CDR3 sequences shared by patients and controls was twenty-nine. Patients and controls were not found to differ significantly in CD8+ Simpson's diversity.

Germline CDR1 and CDR2: SQVTM and ANQGSEA. This CDR3 has 13 residues. Details on this clonotype: Its cognate antigen is unknown. A read error may produce the germline difference seen at one junction end.

TCR beta VDJ combinations and CDR3 sequences were profiled from genomic DNA. TCRdb processed the reads anew with MiXCR; each CDR3 protein has one entry. The sample shows hundreds of thousands of distinct CDR3 sequences, 55% to 70% of them seen only once. Sequenced input: sorted CD4+, CD8+, or CD8+CD57+ T cells (not recorded which) from PBMCs. The source of this sequence is a human donor in good health, serving as a control. The V call is TRBV29-1, the J call TRBJ2-3, with 7 bases fitting TRBD1. CDR3 nucleotide sequence: TGCAGCGCTGGGACAGCAGGGCCAGATACGCAGTACTTT. This sequence encodes CSAGTAGPDTQYF.